The present TCR beta chain was sequenced within a study of spatial heterogeneity in lung cancer. The study's findings and limits: Tumor mutation count correlated with how many alpha and beta TCRs expanded intratumorally.

This clonotype occurred many times. Its target is not known. This beta chain slipped into a library made for alpha chains as a stray read, so its size is not meaningful. TCRdb itself ran the 5' RACE reads through MiXCR, one entry per CDR3 protein. The table lists over 15,000 distinct CDR3 sequences, 6% to 7% of them singletons. Deletions cut 6 bases from V and 6 bases from J, with 6 bases between. This CDR3 has 11 residues. Looked up from germline, CDR1 is MDHEN and CDR2 is SYDVKM. Time point indicated: sample taken at primary tumor resection. Specimen: lung tumor tissue, collected at surgery. The chain carries TRBV28 and TRBJ2-1; D gene ambiguous. This TCR was sampled from a female donor with early-stage non-small cell lung cancer. CDR3 amino acids: CASSLINEQFF. The CDR3 DNA reads TGTGCCAGCAGCCTCATCAATGAGCAGTTCTTC.